Presented here are 24 T cell receptor beta chains from one specimen sequenced in a study of identifying expanded T cells in peripheral blood. Profiled with immunoSEQ multiplex PCR; TCRdb holds only in-frame clones, not every one. The sample carries tens of thousands of clones, about 80% recorded once. Material for sequencing was blood. The receptors were sampled from a person between 18 and 69 years old in good health.

The chain recombines TRBV5-1 with TRBJ2-4; 7 positions agree with TRBD2. CDR1 is SGHRS, CDR2 YFSETQ, per germline. This CDR3 comprises 16 residues. The V segment lost 4 bases and the J segment 8 bases; nucleotides outside the gene matches: 15. This CDR3 reads CASSRPVASGQDIQYF. CDR3 nucleotides: TGCGCCAGCAGCCGCCCCGTGGCTAGCGGACAAGACATTCAGTACTTC.

The rearrangement links TRBV6-5 to TRBJ2-3; 9 bases align to TRBD2. The ends lost 2 bases at V and 11 bases at J; junction bases unmatched: 14. Per the germline V gene, CDR1 is MNHEY and CDR2 is SVGAGI. CDR3 size: 16 residues. CDR3: CASSYPVGGGAKRQYF. CDR3 sequence (DNA): TGTGCCAGCAGTTACCCCGTAGGCGGGGGGGCCAAAAGGCAGTATTTT.

This chain uses TRBV5-1 with TRBJ2-3; D remains unclear. V dropped 0 bases and J dropped 10 bases, with 12 bases sitting between them. Germline assignment: CDR1 SGHRS and CDR2 YFSETQ. The CDR3 has 13 amino acids. The CDR3 loop is CASSLDDRSAQYF. In DNA, the CDR3 is TGCGCCAGCAGCTTGGATGATCGGTCAGCGCAGTATTTT.

The chain employs TRBV2 and TRBJ1-1; D ambiguous. The CDR3 is made up of 13 amino acids. V lost 7 bases and J 3 bases, leaving 12 bases between the germline ends. Germline assignment: CDR1 SNHLY and CDR2 FYNNEI. CDR3 residues: CASNTGGDTEAFF. In DNA, the CDR3 is TGTGCCAGCAACACTGGAGGTGACACTGAAGCTTTCTTT.

The chain carries TRBV4-1 and TRBJ1-1; D is undetermined. The CDR3 has 14 residues. Trimming cost V 7 bases and J 1 base, with 13 bases left between them. The germline gives CDR1 MGHRA, CDR2 YSYEKL. The CDR3 reads CASTDRDPNTEAFF. DNA for the CDR3: TGCGCCAGCACAGACCGCGACCCGAACACTGAAGCTTTCTTT.

The chain recombines TRBV7-2 with TRBJ2-4; D is perhaps TRBD2 (6 bases). The CDR3 runs to 16 residues. V shed 2 bases and J shed 6 bases, with 17 bases lying between them. From germline, CDR1 is SGHTA and CDR2 FQGNSA. CDR3 sequence (DNA): TGTGCCAGCAGCTTAATGAGACTAGGCCGAATAAACATTCAGTACTTC. Translating it yields CASSLMRLGRINIQYF.

This chain joins TRBV27 and TRBJ1-1; a weak D match, TRBD1 (6 bases). Between the trimmed V and J ends, which lost 3 bases and 8 bases, there was a span of 10 bases. This CDR3 spans 12 amino acids. CDR1 and CDR2 (germline): MNHEY, SMNVEV (reference sequence). The CDR3 sequence: CASSFSQGEAFF. Here the CDR3 DNA reads TGTGCCAGCAGTTTCTCACAGGGAGAAGCTTTCTTT.

This chain connects TRBV6-6 to TRBJ1-3, with unresolved D. The germline gives CDR1 MNHNY, CDR2 SVGAGI (reference sequence). The CDR3 loop spans 13 amino acids. Trimming took 7 bases from V and 2 from J, leaving 9 bases between them. The CDR3 reads CASIPEAGNTIYF. The CDR3 nucleotides are TGTGCCAGCATCCCTGAGGCTGGAAACACCATATATTTT.

The rearrangement uses TRBV5-4 and TRBJ2-3; D may be TRBD1 or TRBD2 (5 bases each). V gave up 0 bases and J gave up 5 bases, with 19 bases separating them. The CDR3 contains 17 residues. Per the germline V gene, CDR1 is SGHNT and CDR2 is YYREEE (reference sequence). CDR3 coding DNA: TGTGCCAGCAGCTTGGCAACTCCGGGACGGGCTGGAGATACGCAGTATTTT. Protein sequence: CASSLATPGRAGDTQYF.

This clone was counted a single time. This sequence joins TRBV19 and TRBJ2-7; 7 bases line up with TRBD2. This CDR3 has 15 amino acids. Trimming cost V 5 bases and J 0 bases; bases outside gene matches: 7. The germline V gene encodes CDR1 LNHDA and CDR2 SQIVND (reference sequence). The CDR3 loop is CASSENRDYSYEQYF. The CDR3 coding sequence is TGTGCCAGTAGTGAGAACCGGGACTACTCCTACGAGCAGTACTTC.

J is TRBJ1-3 and V is TRBV7-8, with TRBD1 matching over 8 bases. The V gene's germline CDR1 is SGHVS and CDR2 FQNEAQ. The CDR3 length is 15 residues. J gave up 4 bases and V 4 bases, and 6 bases lay outside the gene matches. DNA of the CDR3: TGTGCCAGCAGCTCCTGGACAGGGACAGGAAACACCATATATTTT. Protein sequence: CASSSWTGTGNTIYF.

This clone was seen once. This chain connects TRBV6-5 to TRBJ1-2, with D possibly being TRBD1 (6 bases). The germline V gene encodes CDR1 MNHEY and CDR2 SVGAGI. Trimming removed 7 bases at V and 5 bases at J, with 20 bases between. The CDR3 is 15 amino acids. This CDR3 reads CASTQQGMSRYGYTF. CDR3 in DNA: TGTGCCAGCACTCAACAGGGTATGAGTAGGTATGGCTACACCTTC.

V gene TRBV30 combines with J gene TRBJ2-7; D possibly corresponds to TRBD1 (5 bases). Germline values: CDR1 GTSNPN, CDR2 SVGIG (reference sequence). V was clipped by 1 base and J by 4 bases, with 14 bases between them. The CDR3 spans 14 residues. CDR3 region: CAWSAFSGRYEQYF. CDR3 DNA sequence: TGTGCCTGGAGTGCCTTTTCAGGGCGGTACGAGCAGTACTTC.

The rearrangement links TRBV11-1 to TRBJ2-1; 9 positions match TRBD1. Germline CDR1 reads SGHAT; CDR2 reads FQDESV (reference sequence). There are 17 residues in the CDR3. The V gene end was trimmed by 4 bases and the J gene end by 4 bases; junction bases not matched to a gene: 11. Here the CDR3 DNA reads TGTGCCAGCAGCTGGGGACCGGGACAGGGAACATACAATGAGCAGTTCTTC. It translates to CASSWGPGQGTYNEQFF.

CDR3 region: CASSLANRVNTEAFF. CDR3 bases: TGTGCCAGCAGCTTGGCCAACAGGGTGAACACTGAAGCTTTCTTT. The genes are TRBV5-4 and TRBJ1-1, with D possibly matching TRBD1 (6 bases). The germline V gene has CDR1 SGHNT and CDR2 YYREEE (reference sequence). Trimming left V 0 bases short and J 0 bases short, with 9 bases between. The CDR3 totals 15 residues.

The rearrangement joins TRBV5-1 to TRBJ2-7, with 10 bases matching TRBD2. This CDR3 has 16 amino acids. J lost 0 bases, V lost 2 bases, and 5 bases had no gene match. Germline V gives CDR1 SGHRS, CDR2 YFSETQ. Here the CDR3 DNA reads TGCGCCAGCAGCTTTGGGACTAGCGTCTACTCCTACGAGCAGTACTTC. Protein sequence: CASSFGTSVYSYEQYF.

This clone was observed a single time. The gene calls are TRBV7-6 and TRBJ2-3; no clear D gene. The germline gives CDR1 SGHVS, CDR2 FNYEAQ. The CDR3 covers 16 residues. Trimming removed 1 base at V and 1 base at J, with 12 bases between. The CDR3 DNA reads TGTGCCAGCAGCTTAGGGTCGCGGCCACGCACAGATACGCAGTATTTT. This codes for CASSLGSRPRTDTQYF.

The chain has TRBV28 and TRBJ1-6; D is unclear. This CDR3 comprises 14 residues. Germline V gene sequence: CDR1 MDHEN, CDR2 SYDVKM. Trimming removed 7 bases at V and 4 bases at J, with 11 bases between. CDR3 DNA: TGTGCCAGCACTAGACTGACGTATAATTCACCCCTCCACTTT. It yields the protein CASTRLTYNSPLHF.

V is TRBV2 and J is TRBJ2-1; 9 nucleotides match TRBD1. The CDR3 is 13 residues long. CDR1 and CDR2 (germline): SNHLY, FYNNEI. With V trimmed by 5 bases and J by 8 bases, 4 bases remained unmatched. CDR3 protein: CASSLDRGDEQFF. The DNA of the CDR3 is TGTGCCAGCAGTCTGGACAGGGGCGATGAGCAGTTCTTC.

The genes are TRBV27 and TRBJ1-2; D possibly corresponds to TRBD1 (6 bases). The CDR3 runs 13 residues. V was trimmed by 8 bases and J by 6 bases, leaving 16 bases between them. Germline V gene lookup returns CDR1 MNHEY and CDR2 SMNVEV (reference sequence). The DNA of the CDR3 is TGTGCCAGCTCTTCCGGGGGGCGAGATGGCTACACCTTC. As protein: CASSSGGRDGYTF.

The genes are TRBV4-2 and TRBJ2-2; tentative D call: TRBD2 (6 bases). Germline CDR1 and CDR2: LGHNA and YNFKEQ. Trimming removed 4 bases from V and 0 bases from J, with 12 bases in between. This CDR3 comprises 16 residues. For the CDR3, the DNA is TGTGCCAGCAGCCTCATGGGCGGGGCGAACACCGGGGAGCTGTTTTTT. Translating it yields CASSLMGGANTGELFF.

This chain joins TRBV6-6 and TRBJ1-1, with TRBD1 as a possible D gene (6 bases). Germline V gives CDR1 MNHNY, CDR2 SVGAGI (reference sequence). CDR3 length: 13 amino acids. Trimming cost V 7 bases and J 4 bases, with 13 bases left between them. The CDR3, as DNA: TGTGCCAGCAACTTGGACAGTACCACTGAAGCTTTCTTT. This sequence encodes CASNLDSTTEAFF.

CDR3 sequence reads: CASAPGTGLYNEQFF. DNA of the CDR3: TGTGCCAGCGCCCCCGGGACAGGGCTTTACAATGAGCAGTTCTTC. The chain couples TRBV27 to TRBJ2-1; 9 nucleotides agree with TRBD1. Germline lookup yields CDR1 MNHEY and CDR2 SMNVEV (reference sequence). The ends lost 8 bases at V and 4 bases at J; junction bases unmatched: 9. The CDR3 has 15 residues.

V and J are TRBV10-3 and TRBJ2-2, with 11 positions matching TRBD2. The CDR3 is made up of 16 amino acids. V lost 5 bases to trimming and J lost 7 bases; unmatched junction nucleotides: 9. Per the germline V gene, CDR1 is ENHRY and CDR2 is SYGVKD. The chain's CDR3 is CAISKILAGAGGELFF. CDR3 bases: TGTGCCATCAGTAAAATACTAGCGGGAGCGGGCGGGGAGCTGTTTTTT.